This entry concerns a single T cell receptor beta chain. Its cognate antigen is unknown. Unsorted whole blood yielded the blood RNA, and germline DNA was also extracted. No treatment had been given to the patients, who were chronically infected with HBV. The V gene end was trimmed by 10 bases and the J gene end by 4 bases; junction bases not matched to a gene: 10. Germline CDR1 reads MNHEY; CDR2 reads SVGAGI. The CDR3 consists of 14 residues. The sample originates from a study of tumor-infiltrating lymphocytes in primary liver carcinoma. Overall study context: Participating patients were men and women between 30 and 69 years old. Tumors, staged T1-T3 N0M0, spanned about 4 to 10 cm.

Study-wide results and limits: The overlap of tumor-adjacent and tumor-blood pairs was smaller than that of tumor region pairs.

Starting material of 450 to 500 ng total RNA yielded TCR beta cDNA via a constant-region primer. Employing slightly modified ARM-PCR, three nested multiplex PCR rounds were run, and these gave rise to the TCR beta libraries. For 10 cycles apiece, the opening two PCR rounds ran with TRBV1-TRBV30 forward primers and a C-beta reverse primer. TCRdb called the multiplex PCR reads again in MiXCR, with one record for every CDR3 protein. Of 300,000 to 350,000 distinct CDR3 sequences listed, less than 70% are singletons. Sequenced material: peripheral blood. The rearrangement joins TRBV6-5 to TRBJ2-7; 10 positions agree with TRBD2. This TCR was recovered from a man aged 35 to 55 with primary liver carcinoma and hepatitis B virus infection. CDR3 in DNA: TGTGCCAACAGGGCGGCTAGCGGGAGTTACGAGCAGTACTTC. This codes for CANRAASGSYEQYF.